Each of the 11 T cell receptor beta chains below was sequenced from the same sample in a study of T cell changes during pregnancy in multiple sclerosis. Sequenced by immunoSEQ multiplex PCR; TCRdb stores in-frame clones only, minus some. The sample has roughly 45,000 clones, 85% to 90% seen once. The specimen comprised peripheral blood, sampled in the second trimester of pregnancy. Receptors originate from a female donor in good health, enrolled as a control in a pregnancy study.

The J gene is TRBJ2-1, the V gene TRBV14, with 8 bases aligning to TRBD2. The germline V gene has CDR1 SGHDN and CDR2 FVKESK. With V trimmed by 6 bases and J by 2 bases, 6 bases remained unmatched. This CDR3 comprises 15 residues. CDR3 in amino acids: CASSPSGSAYNEQFF. CDR3 bases: TGTGCCAGCAGTCCTAGCGGGTCCGCCTACAATGAGCAGTTCTTC.

V gene TRBV7-2 combines with J gene TRBJ1-5, with 11 bases aligning to TRBD1. V was pared by 2 bases and J by 2 bases, with 2 bases of the junction left unmatched. This CDR3 is built from 16 residues. Looked up from germline, CDR1 is SGHTA and CDR2 is FQGNSA. The CDR3 reads CASSLRTGGGNQPQHF. CDR3 nucleotides: TGTGCCAGCAGCTTACGGACAGGGGGCGGCAATCAGCCCCAGCATTTT.

The chain has TRBV6-5 and TRBJ1-3, with no clear D. CDR1 is MNHEY and CDR2 is SVGAGI in the germline V gene. V was cut by 6 bases and J by 6 bases, with 9 bases left in between. This CDR3 is 12 amino acids long. The CDR3 DNA reads TGTGCCAGCAGCCCCTCCGTAAACACCATATATTTT. Translating it yields CASSPSVNTIYF.

With regard to this clone: At one boundary the junction diverges from the germline segment, which might be a read error. Here the CDR3 reads CATSREEQAPYGYTF. The CDR3 DNA reads TGTGCCACCAGCCGAGAGGAACAGGCCCCTTATGGCTACACCTTC. The chain carries TRBV15 and TRBJ1-2; weak D call: TRBD1 (5 bases). The CDR3 extends over 15 amino acids. The germline V gene has CDR1 LNHNV and CDR2 YYDKDF (reference sequence).

This chain connects TRBV10-3 to TRBJ1-1; D is unclear. CDR1 is ENHRY, CDR2 SYGVKD, per germline. The V and J ends lost 1 base and 3 bases respectively, with 9 bases between them. This CDR3 is built from 14 residues. CDR3 DNA sequence: TGTGCCATCAGTGAGTTGCGGGGAGACACTGAAGCTTTCTTT. Translated: CAISELRGDTEAFF.

This clone was seen once. This chain uses TRBV6-5 with TRBJ2-5; possibly TRBD1 for D (6 bases). From germline, CDR1 is MNHEY and CDR2 SVGAGI. The V gene lost 8 bases and the J gene lost 1 base, with 11 bases spanning the gap. This CDR3 spans 13 amino acids. The CDR3 sequence is CASGQSLQETQYF. In nucleotides, the CDR3 is TGTGCCAGCGGACAGAGTCTCCAAGAGACCCAGTACTTC.

The CDR3: CASSLTGGARPFF. The CDR3 DNA is TGCGCCAGCAGCCTGACAGGGGGCGCGAGACCTTTCTTT. The chain is built from TRBV10-1 and TRBJ1-1, with TRBD1 matching 10 bases. The CDR3 sequence is 13 residues long. Looked up from germline, CDR1 is WNHNN and CDR2 is SYGVQD (reference sequence). V was pared by 6 bases and J by 12 bases, with 10 bases of the junction left unmatched.

V gene TRBV5-1 combines with J gene TRBJ2-7, with TRBD1 identical over 9 bases. Germline CDR1 reads SGHRS; CDR2 reads YFSETQ. This CDR3 is 16 amino acids long. With 4 bases clipped from V and 1 base from J, the junction kept 9 bases outside the gene matches. CDR3 in DNA: TGCGCCAGCAGCACCAACCCCGGACAGGGGTCCTACGAGCAGTACTTC. Translating gives CASSTNPGQGSYEQYF.

This rearrangement joins TRBV19 to TRBJ2-1; D is possibly TRBD2 (6 bases). CDR1 and CDR2 (germline): LNHDA, SQIVND (reference sequence). Trimming shortened V by 1 base and J by 12 bases, and 13 bases separated the two germline ends. The CDR3 is made up of 13 amino acids. The CDR3 spells CASSIVWGTGQFF. CDR3 in DNA: TGTGCCAGTAGTATAGTTTGGGGGACTGGGCAGTTCTTC.

This sequence joins TRBV7-2 and TRBJ1-4; D unresolved. V was clipped by 2 bases and J by 4 bases, with 14 bases between them. This CDR3 region has 16 residues. Germline V gene data show CDR1 as SGHTA and CDR2 as FQGNSA. As DNA, the CDR3 is TGTGCCAGCAGCTTAACGTTTGCGGGAAATAATGAAAAACTGTTTTTT. Translation gives CASSLTFAGNNEKLFF.

This clone was seen more than once but under ten times. This chain connects TRBV5-4 to TRBJ2-2, with 8 bases lining up with TRBD2. CDR1 is SGHNT, CDR2 YYREEE, per germline (reference sequence). V lost 4 bases to trimming and J lost 4 bases; unmatched junction nucleotides: 9. The CDR3 extends over 16 amino acids. The CDR3 nucleotides read TGTGCCAGCAGCCCTGGGGCTAGCGGGTTCACCGGGGAGCTGTTTTTT. Amino acids: CASSPGASGFTGELFF. Filled out from reference TRBV5-4 and TRBJ2-2, the complete variable domain reads ETGVTQSPTHLIKTRGQQVTLRCSSQSGHNTVSWYQQALGQGPQFIFQYYREEENGRGNFPPRFSGLQFPNYSSELNVNALELDDSALYLCASSPGASGFTGELFFGEGSRLTVL.